This TCR beta chain was sequenced during a study of T-cell memory formation after mild COVID-19. Findings and caveats of the study: Cross-reactive memory appears to have joined, as suggested by some responding clones showing up in pre-infection memory.

TCRdb reprocessed the 5' RACE reads with MiXCR, giving one entry per CDR3 protein. The sample includes 470,000 or so distinct CDR3 sequences, around 19% of them seen just once. For this clonotype: Its antigen is not known.

Losses at the gene ends were 6 bases for V and 1 base for J; bases not matched to a gene: 7. The CDR3 has 14 residues. The germline CDR1 and CDR2 sequences are SGHNT and YYREEE (reference sequence). The specimen was PBMCs or a T cell subset sorted from them (not recorded which). This chain links TRBV5-4 with TRBJ2-7, with TRBD2 matching 7 bases. The source of this sequence is an adult woman who had mild COVID-19 (a few samples of this study predate the infection). Cell type and time point are not known. The CDR3 bases are TGTGCCAGCACCTGGGACTATAATTCCTACGAGCAGTACTTC. It yields the protein CASTWDYNSYEQYF.